This TCR beta chain was captured by sequencing in a study of T-cell memory formation after mild COVID-19. Study-level findings and limits: Specificity for SARS-CoV-2 was not confirmed among the second-wave clones peaking on day 37. The appearance of some responding clones in pre-infection memory suggested that cross-reactive memory joined. The study found contracting CD4+ clones mainly in CM and EM and contracting CD8+ clones in EMRA.

A word on this clonotype: Antigen unknown.

The TCR alpha and TCR beta cDNA libraries, bearing sample barcodes and UMIs, were generated by 5'RACE using constant-segment primers. TCRdb processed the 5' RACE reads anew with MiXCR; each CDR3 protein has one entry. The top ten hold approximately 8% of the sample, which has hundreds of thousands of distinct CDR3 sequences, roughly 20% seen once. The ends were cut back, 5 bases at V and 5 bases at J, with 19 bases in the middle. The germline V gene encodes CDR1 SNHLY and CDR2 FYNNEI. This CDR3 comprises 16 residues. This TCR was recovered from an adult woman who had mild COVID-19 (a few samples of this study predate the infection). Cell type and time point are not known. The sequencing sample was made of PBMCs or a T cell subset sorted from them (not recorded which). The V and J genes are TRBV2 and TRBJ2-1, with unresolved D. The CDR3 loop is CASSPPQSNIDNEQFF. CDR3 in DNA: TGTGCCAGCAGTCCCCCACAATCTAATATTGACAATGAGCAGTTCTTC.